A selection of T cell receptor beta chains follows, all from one sample in a study of Ad26.COV2.S vaccination and SARS-CoV-2 variants. TCRdb's copy holds only in-frame clones and misses some; the assay was immunoSEQ multiplex PCR. The table includes around 250,000 clones, 87% detected once. Sequenced material: peripheral blood, taken in a trial of Ad26.COV2.S vaccine versus placebo. Receptor source: a person aged 18-60 years who received the Ad26.COV2.S COVID-19 vaccine or a placebo. Both conserved end residues are part of each CDR3. Each record gives: CDR3 protein, CDR3 DNA, clone size, V gene, J gene, D gene, CDR3 length. A D gene is named only where the DNA matches it firmly. Clone size is shown for a subset of rows, as once, few, many or a class of expanded clone.

cdr3_aa: CASSTSGQGAYLTTGELFF
cdr3_nt: TGCGCCAGCTCCACCTCAGGACAGGGGGCGTACTTGACCACCGGGGAGCTGTTTTTT
clone_size: .
v_call: TRBV23-1
j_call: TRBJ2-2
d_call: TRBD1
cdr3_length: 19

cdr3_aa: CASSPMRSGATDTQYF
cdr3_nt: TGTGCCAGCTCACCAATGAGGAGCGGGGCCACAGATACGCAGTATTTT
clone_size: .
v_call: TRBV18
j_call: TRBJ2-3
d_call: TRBD2
cdr3_length: 16

cdr3_aa: CASSPNSPQPQHF
cdr3_nt: TGTGCCAGCTCACCAAACAGCCCCCAGCCCCAGCATTTT
clone_size: .
v_call: TRBV18
j_call: TRBJ1-5
d_call: .
cdr3_length: 13

cdr3_aa: CASSFGRTGYTF
cdr3_nt: TGTGCCAGCAGCTTCGGGAGGACTGGCTACACCTTC
clone_size: .
v_call: TRBV5-6
j_call: TRBJ1-2
d_call: .
cdr3_length: 12

cdr3_aa: CASSVTGTVTGELFF
cdr3_nt: TGTGCCAGCAGTGTTACCGGGACGGTCACCGGGGAGCTGTTTTTT
clone_size: .
v_call: TRBV25-1
j_call: TRBJ2-2
d_call: .
cdr3_length: 15

cdr3_aa: CATQTGGYSYEQYF
cdr3_nt: TGTGCCACCCAAACAGGGGGTTACTCCTACGAGCAGTACTTC
clone_size: once
v_call: TRBV7-9
j_call: TRBJ2-7
d_call: TRBD1
cdr3_length: 14

cdr3_aa: CASTSGHSSYEQYF
cdr3_nt: TGCGCCAGCACCTCAGGGCATAGCTCCTACGAGCAGTACTTC
clone_size: .
v_call: TRBV5-1
j_call: TRBJ2-7
d_call: .
cdr3_length: 14

cdr3_aa: CASSLSGRATGETQYF
cdr3_nt: TGTGCCAGCAGCTTAAGCGGGAGGGCGACAGGAGAGACCCAGTACTTC
clone_size: .
v_call: TRBV7-2
j_call: TRBJ2-5
d_call: TRBD2
cdr3_length: 16

cdr3_aa: CASSERGGEDTQYF
cdr3_nt: TGTGCCAGCAGTGAGCGGGGGGGCGAAGATACGCAGTATTTT
clone_size: .
v_call: TRBV6-4
j_call: TRBJ2-3
d_call: TRBD2
cdr3_length: 14

cdr3_aa: CATSRDEGERQFF
cdr3_nt: TGTGCCACCAGCAGAGATGAGGGGGAGCGGCAGTTCTTC
clone_size: .
v_call: TRBV15
j_call: TRBJ2-1
d_call: .
cdr3_length: 13

cdr3_aa: CASSPVIGDPPVAKTF
cdr3_nt: TGTGCCAGCAGTCCTGTAATCGGGGATCCCCCCGTGGCTAAAACCTTC
clone_size: once
v_call: TRBV3-1/TRBV3-2
j_call: TRBJ1-2
d_call: .
cdr3_length: 16

cdr3_aa: CASSPHLAGGNEQFF
cdr3_nt: TGTGCCAGCAGCCCCCACCTAGCGGGAGGCAATGAGCAGTTCTTC
clone_size: .
v_call: TRBV11-2
j_call: TRBJ2-1
d_call: TRBD2
cdr3_length: 15

cdr3_aa: CASSDVMAGGQDTQYF
cdr3_nt: TGTGCCAGCAGTGACGTTATGGCGGGGGGGCAAGATACGCAGTATTTT
clone_size: .
v_call: TRBV6-1
j_call: TRBJ2-3
d_call: TRBD2
cdr3_length: 16

cdr3_aa: CASSLGEGASNQPQHF
cdr3_nt: TGTGCCAGCAGTTTGGGGGAGGGGGCGAGCAATCAGCCCCAGCATTTT
clone_size: few
v_call: TRBV7-9
j_call: TRBJ1-5
d_call: TRBD1
cdr3_length: 16

cdr3_aa: CASSQEEGNYGYTF
cdr3_nt: TGCGCCAGCAGCCAAGAAGAGGGGAACTATGGCTACACCTTC
clone_size: .
v_call: TRBV4-3
j_call: TRBJ1-2
d_call: .
cdr3_length: 14

cdr3_aa: CASSSTQGCWYEQYF
cdr3_nt: TGCGCCAGCAGCTCTACACAGGGTTGCTGGTACGAGCAGTACTTC
clone_size: .
v_call: TRBV5-1
j_call: TRBJ2-7
d_call: .
cdr3_length: 15

cdr3_aa: CASSARLAGAFPPSYEQYF
cdr3_nt: TGTGCCAGCAGTGCCCGACTAGCGGGGGCCTTCCCCCCATCCTACGAGCAGTACTTC
clone_size: .
v_call: TRBV2
j_call: TRBJ2-7
d_call: TRBD2
cdr3_length: 19

cdr3_aa: CASSNSLLAGPYEQYF
cdr3_nt: TGTGCCAGCAGCAATTCCCTACTAGCGGGACCCTACGAGCAGTACTTC
clone_size: many
v_call: TRBV7-9
j_call: TRBJ2-7
d_call: TRBD2
cdr3_length: 16

cdr3_aa: CASSYSAGNTEAFF
cdr3_nt: TGTGCCAGCAGTTACTCAGCGGGTAACACTGAAGCTTTCTTT
clone_size: .
v_call: TRBV6-5
j_call: TRBJ1-1
d_call: .
cdr3_length: 14

cdr3_aa: CASSWSLNEQFF
cdr3_nt: TGTGCCAGCAGCTGGAGTCTCAATGAGCAGTTCTTC
clone_size: .
v_call: TRBV11-2
j_call: TRBJ2-1
d_call: .
cdr3_length: 12

cdr3_aa: CASSVDESYEQYF
cdr3_nt: TGTGCCAGCAGCGTAGACGAATCCTACGAGCAGTACTTC
clone_size: .
v_call: TRBV9
j_call: TRBJ2-7
d_call: .
cdr3_length: 13

cdr3_aa: CASSLGGGSGNTIYF
cdr3_nt: TGTGCCAGCAGTTTAGGGGGGGGCTCTGGAAACACCATATATTTT
clone_size: .
v_call: TRBV28
j_call: TRBJ1-3
d_call: .
cdr3_length: 15

cdr3_aa: CATSDRSGRTYNEQFF
cdr3_nt: TGTGCCACCAGTGACCGTAGCGGGAGAACTTACAATGAGCAGTTCTTC
clone_size: .
v_call: TRBV24-1
j_call: TRBJ2-1
d_call: TRBD2
cdr3_length: 16

cdr3_aa: CASSPRLAGASYNEQFF
cdr3_nt: TGTGCCAGCTCACCAAGGCTAGCGGGCGCTTCTTACAATGAGCAGTTCTTC
clone_size: .
v_call: TRBV18
j_call: TRBJ2-1
d_call: TRBD2
cdr3_length: 17

cdr3_aa: CAISERGGASYEQYF
cdr3_nt: TGTGCCATCAGTGAGAGGGGGGGAGCCTCCTACGAGCAGTACTTC
clone_size: .
v_call: TRBV10-3
j_call: TRBJ2-7
d_call: .
cdr3_length: 15

cdr3_aa: CASSFAGGDYGYTF
cdr3_nt: TGTGCCAGCAGTTTCGCAGGGGGTGACTATGGCTACACCTTC
clone_size: .
v_call: TRBV5-6
j_call: TRBJ1-2
d_call: TRBD1
cdr3_length: 14

cdr3_aa: CASSLRQYNEQFF
cdr3_nt: TGTGCCAGCAGTTTAAGGCAATACAATGAGCAGTTCTTC
clone_size: .
v_call: TRBV12-3/TRBV12-4
j_call: TRBJ2-1
d_call: .
cdr3_length: 13

cdr3_aa: CASSLTGQKETQYF
cdr3_nt: TGTGCCAGCAGCTTAACTGGACAGAAGGAGACCCAGTACTTC
clone_size: .
v_call: TRBV7-3
j_call: TRBJ2-5
d_call: .
cdr3_length: 14

cdr3_aa: CASSERHYYNEQFF
cdr3_nt: TGTGCCAGCAGTGAAAGACACTACTACAATGAGCAGTTCTTC
clone_size: .
v_call: TRBV2
j_call: TRBJ2-1
d_call: .
cdr3_length: 14

cdr3_aa: CASSVRDRPMNTEAFF
cdr3_nt: TGTGCCAGCAGCGTCCGGGACAGGCCCATGAACACTGAAGCTTTCTTT
clone_size: .
v_call: TRBV9
j_call: TRBJ1-1
d_call: TRBD1
cdr3_length: 16

cdr3_aa: CASSFDEDNYGYTF
cdr3_nt: TGTGCCAGCAGCTTTGACGAAGATAACTATGGCTACACCTTC
clone_size: .
v_call: TRBV7-9
j_call: TRBJ1-2
d_call: .
cdr3_length: 14

cdr3_aa: CASSLDYRTDAFF
cdr3_nt: TGTGCCAGCAGCTTAGATTACAGGACTGACGCTTTCTTT
clone_size: .
v_call: TRBV11-2
j_call: TRBJ1-1
d_call: .
cdr3_length: 13

cdr3_aa: CASSQDFAGGSSSYNEQFF
cdr3_nt: TGTGCCAGCAGCCAAGATTTTGCGGGGGGGTCGAGCTCCTACAATGAGCAGTTCTTC
clone_size: .
v_call: TRBV3-1/TRBV3-2
j_call: TRBJ2-1
d_call: TRBD2
cdr3_length: 19

cdr3_aa: CASSLGSGLLLSDTQYF
cdr3_nt: TGTGCCAGTAGTTTGGGTAGCGGCTTGCTCCTCTCCGATACGCAGTATTTT
clone_size: .
v_call: TRBV19
j_call: TRBJ2-3
d_call: .
cdr3_length: 17

cdr3_aa: CASSPGQGSPYEQYF
cdr3_nt: TGCGCCAGCAGCCCTGGACAGGGGTCTCCCTACGAGCAGTACTTC
clone_size: .
v_call: TRBV5-1
j_call: TRBJ2-7
d_call: TRBD1
cdr3_length: 15

cdr3_aa: CAWSVEGGETQYF
cdr3_nt: TGTGCCTGGAGTGTCGAAGGCGGAGAGACCCAGTACTTC
clone_size: .
v_call: TRBV30
j_call: TRBJ2-5
d_call: .
cdr3_length: 13

cdr3_aa: CASSSTSGGTTDTQYF
cdr3_nt: TGTGCCAGCAGCTCTACTAGCGGGGGGACCACAGATACGCAGTATTTT
clone_size: .
v_call: TRBV7-9
j_call: TRBJ2-3
d_call: TRBD2
cdr3_length: 16

cdr3_aa: CASSPPGGVTGELFF
cdr3_nt: TGTGCCAGCTCACCACCAGGGGGCGTCACCGGGGAGCTGTTTTTT
clone_size: .
v_call: TRBV18
j_call: TRBJ2-2
d_call: TRBD1
cdr3_length: 15

cdr3_aa: CASRRTGSNTEAFF
cdr3_nt: TGTGCCAGCAGGCGGACAGGGTCGAACACTGAAGCTTTCTTT
clone_size: .
v_call: TRBV6-4
j_call: TRBJ1-1
d_call: TRBD1
cdr3_length: 14

cdr3_aa: CASRGTSGGSNEQFF
cdr3_nt: TGTGCCAGCAGGGGGACTAGCGGGGGTTCTAATGAGCAGTTCTTC
clone_size: .
v_call: TRBV11-2
j_call: TRBJ2-1
d_call: TRBD2
cdr3_length: 15

cdr3_aa: CAWSVRGGGQNIQYF
cdr3_nt: TGTGCCTGGAGTGTACGGGGAGGGGGCCAAAACATTCAGTACTTC
clone_size: .
v_call: TRBV30
j_call: TRBJ2-4
d_call: .
cdr3_length: 15

cdr3_aa: CASSYRDASGYTF
cdr3_nt: TGTGCCAGCAGTTACCGTGACGCTAGTGGCTACACCTTC
clone_size: few
v_call: TRBV6-5
j_call: TRBJ1-2
d_call: .
cdr3_length: 13

cdr3_aa: CASSKGQGVIYNEQFF
cdr3_nt: TGTGCCAGCAGCAAAGGACAGGGGGTAATCTACAATGAGCAGTTCTTC
clone_size: .
v_call: TRBV7-3
j_call: TRBJ2-1
d_call: TRBD1
cdr3_length: 16

cdr3_aa: CSVDWLSSRNEQYF
cdr3_nt: TGCAGCGTTGACTGGTTGTCCAGTCGGAACGAGCAGTACTTC
clone_size: once
v_call: TRBV29-1
j_call: TRBJ2-7
d_call: .
cdr3_length: 14

cdr3_aa: CAISGRGLAGGAKNIQYF
cdr3_nt: TGTGCCATCAGTGGTAGGGGACTAGCGGGAGGAGCCAAAAACATTCAGTACTTC
clone_size: once
v_call: TRBV10-3
j_call: TRBJ2-4
d_call: TRBD2
cdr3_length: 18

cdr3_aa: CSVVRGSGNTIYF
cdr3_nt: TGCAGCGTTGTTAGGGGATCTGGAAACACCATATATTTT
clone_size: many
v_call: TRBV29-1
j_call: TRBJ1-3
d_call: .
cdr3_length: 13

cdr3_aa: CASRTGGTEAFF
cdr3_nt: TGTGCCAGCAGAACAGGGGGCACTGAAGCTTTCTTT
clone_size: .
v_call: TRBV7-2
j_call: TRBJ1-1
d_call: TRBD1
cdr3_length: 12

cdr3_aa: CAWSAGWITGELFF
cdr3_nt: TGTGCCTGGAGTGCAGGGTGGATTACCGGGGAGCTGTTTTTT
clone_size: .
v_call: TRBV30
j_call: TRBJ2-2
d_call: .
cdr3_length: 14

cdr3_aa: CASTESGHSYEQYF
cdr3_nt: TGTGCCAGCACCGAATCGGGACACTCCTACGAGCAGTACTTC
clone_size: .
v_call: TRBV3-1/TRBV3-2
j_call: TRBJ2-7
d_call: .
cdr3_length: 14

cdr3_aa: CASSPNKHTEAFF
cdr3_nt: TGCGCCAGCAGCCCGAACAAGCACACTGAAGCTTTCTTT
clone_size: .
v_call: TRBV5-1
j_call: TRBJ1-1
d_call: .
cdr3_length: 13

cdr3_aa: CASSFDHPNTGELFF
cdr3_nt: TGTGCCAGCAGCTTCGACCACCCGAACACCGGGGAGCTGTTTTTT
clone_size: .
v_call: TRBV5-6
j_call: TRBJ2-2
d_call: .
cdr3_length: 15

cdr3_aa: CASSPGDSRGEKLFF
cdr3_nt: TGTGCCAGCAGCCCGGGGGACAGTCGGGGTGAAAAACTGTTTTTT
clone_size: .
v_call: TRBV7-9
j_call: TRBJ1-4
d_call: TRBD1
cdr3_length: 15

cdr3_aa: CASSQDGTRAQPQHF
cdr3_nt: TGTGCCAGCAGCCAGGATGGGACGAGGGCTCAGCCCCAGCATTTT
clone_size: .
v_call: TRBV16
j_call: TRBJ1-5
d_call: .
cdr3_length: 15

cdr3_aa: CASSSRPDGNTEAFF
cdr3_nt: TGTGCCAGCAGCTCCCGCCCGGACGGGAACACTGAAGCTTTCTTT
clone_size: .
v_call: TRBV5-4
j_call: TRBJ1-1
d_call: .
cdr3_length: 15

cdr3_aa: CASSLTEKGGRETQYF
cdr3_nt: TGTGCCAGCAGCCTAACCGAGAAAGGGGGGAGGGAGACCCAGTACTTC
clone_size: once
v_call: TRBV7-9
j_call: TRBJ2-5
d_call: .
cdr3_length: 16

cdr3_aa: CASSYTPTGELFF
cdr3_nt: TGCGCCAGCAGCTACACTCCGACCGGGGAGCTGTTTTTT
clone_size: .
v_call: TRBV5-1
j_call: TRBJ2-2
d_call: .
cdr3_length: 13

cdr3_aa: CAISPGLEQYF
cdr3_nt: TGTGCCATCAGCCCAGGGTTAGAGCAGTACTTC
clone_size: .
v_call: TRBV10-3
j_call: TRBJ2-7
d_call: .
cdr3_length: 11

cdr3_aa: CASSLIGGRSYNEQFF
cdr3_nt: TGTGCCAGCAGTCTCATCGGGGGCCGTTCCTACAATGAGCAGTTCTTC
clone_size: .
v_call: TRBV5-4
j_call: TRBJ2-1
d_call: .
cdr3_length: 16

cdr3_aa: CASRSRGDTGELFF
cdr3_nt: TGTGCCAGCAGGTCTAGGGGAGACACCGGGGAGCTGTTTTTT
clone_size: once
v_call: TRBV13
j_call: TRBJ2-2
d_call: .
cdr3_length: 14